This TCR beta chain was recovered during a study of CD8 T cells in ankylosing spondylitis. This clonotype was recorded a few times. It was by quantitative 5'-RACE with molecular barcodes that TCR beta libraries were made. TCRdb used MiXCR to reprocess the 5' RACE reads, holding one entry per CDR3 protein. This table has 150,000 to 250,000 distinct CDR3 sequences, roughly 12% appearing once. Losses at the gene ends were 0 bases for V and 8 bases for J; bases not matched to a gene: 1. The CDR3 covers 13 residues. Germline CDR1 is MNHEY and CDR2 is SVGAGI. Input material: blood, either unsorted or a sorted T cell fraction (not recorded which). The J gene is TRBJ2-1, the V gene TRBV6-5, with 7 bases aligning to TRBD1. The TCR sequence derives from a male donor with ankylosing spondylitis or in good health (not recorded which). The CDR3 DNA reads TGTGCCAGCAGTTACTCGACAGGGCATGAGCAGTTCTTC. This codes for CASSYSTGHEQFF.